This T cell receptor (beta chain) was documented in a study of cytomegalovirus exposure and HLA in healthy donors. Study-wide results and caveats: The study assumed roughly uniform donor sequencing depth for presence/absence analyses. The study recorded some 160 TCR beta chains that were cytomegalovirus-associated.

Germline trimming cut 1 base from V and 9 bases from J; bases unmatched to any gene: 5. The CDR3 runs to 13 residues. Germline CDR1 reads GTSNPN; CDR2 reads SVGIG (reference sequence). Use of 60 Vbeta and 13 Jbeta primers characterized the PCR. Profiled with immunoSEQ multiplex PCR; TCRdb holds only in-frame clones, not every one. The repertoire has around 150,000 clones, approximately 78% of them found once; the top ten carry 8.5%. Concerning this clone: The target antigen is unknown.

Sample: PBMCs. This receptor was identified in a male donor in good health and CMV-seropositive. The chain employs TRBV30 and TRBJ2-4; 8 positions match TRBD1. The CDR3 coding sequence is TGTGCCTGGAGTGCTCCAGGGGGCGTCATTCAGTACTTC. It codes for CAWSAPGGVIQYF.